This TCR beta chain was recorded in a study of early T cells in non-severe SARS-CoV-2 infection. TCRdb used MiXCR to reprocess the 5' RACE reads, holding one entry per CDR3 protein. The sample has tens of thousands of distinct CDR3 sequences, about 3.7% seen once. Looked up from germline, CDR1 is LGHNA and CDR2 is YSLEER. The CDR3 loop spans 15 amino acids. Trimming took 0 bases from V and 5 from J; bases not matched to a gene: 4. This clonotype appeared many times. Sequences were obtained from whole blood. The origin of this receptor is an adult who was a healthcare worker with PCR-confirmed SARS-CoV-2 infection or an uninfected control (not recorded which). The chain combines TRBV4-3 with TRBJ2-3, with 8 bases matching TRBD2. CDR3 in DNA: TGCGCCAGCAGCCAAGATCAAGCGGGAGAAGATACGCAGTATTTT. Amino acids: CASSQDQAGEDTQYF.